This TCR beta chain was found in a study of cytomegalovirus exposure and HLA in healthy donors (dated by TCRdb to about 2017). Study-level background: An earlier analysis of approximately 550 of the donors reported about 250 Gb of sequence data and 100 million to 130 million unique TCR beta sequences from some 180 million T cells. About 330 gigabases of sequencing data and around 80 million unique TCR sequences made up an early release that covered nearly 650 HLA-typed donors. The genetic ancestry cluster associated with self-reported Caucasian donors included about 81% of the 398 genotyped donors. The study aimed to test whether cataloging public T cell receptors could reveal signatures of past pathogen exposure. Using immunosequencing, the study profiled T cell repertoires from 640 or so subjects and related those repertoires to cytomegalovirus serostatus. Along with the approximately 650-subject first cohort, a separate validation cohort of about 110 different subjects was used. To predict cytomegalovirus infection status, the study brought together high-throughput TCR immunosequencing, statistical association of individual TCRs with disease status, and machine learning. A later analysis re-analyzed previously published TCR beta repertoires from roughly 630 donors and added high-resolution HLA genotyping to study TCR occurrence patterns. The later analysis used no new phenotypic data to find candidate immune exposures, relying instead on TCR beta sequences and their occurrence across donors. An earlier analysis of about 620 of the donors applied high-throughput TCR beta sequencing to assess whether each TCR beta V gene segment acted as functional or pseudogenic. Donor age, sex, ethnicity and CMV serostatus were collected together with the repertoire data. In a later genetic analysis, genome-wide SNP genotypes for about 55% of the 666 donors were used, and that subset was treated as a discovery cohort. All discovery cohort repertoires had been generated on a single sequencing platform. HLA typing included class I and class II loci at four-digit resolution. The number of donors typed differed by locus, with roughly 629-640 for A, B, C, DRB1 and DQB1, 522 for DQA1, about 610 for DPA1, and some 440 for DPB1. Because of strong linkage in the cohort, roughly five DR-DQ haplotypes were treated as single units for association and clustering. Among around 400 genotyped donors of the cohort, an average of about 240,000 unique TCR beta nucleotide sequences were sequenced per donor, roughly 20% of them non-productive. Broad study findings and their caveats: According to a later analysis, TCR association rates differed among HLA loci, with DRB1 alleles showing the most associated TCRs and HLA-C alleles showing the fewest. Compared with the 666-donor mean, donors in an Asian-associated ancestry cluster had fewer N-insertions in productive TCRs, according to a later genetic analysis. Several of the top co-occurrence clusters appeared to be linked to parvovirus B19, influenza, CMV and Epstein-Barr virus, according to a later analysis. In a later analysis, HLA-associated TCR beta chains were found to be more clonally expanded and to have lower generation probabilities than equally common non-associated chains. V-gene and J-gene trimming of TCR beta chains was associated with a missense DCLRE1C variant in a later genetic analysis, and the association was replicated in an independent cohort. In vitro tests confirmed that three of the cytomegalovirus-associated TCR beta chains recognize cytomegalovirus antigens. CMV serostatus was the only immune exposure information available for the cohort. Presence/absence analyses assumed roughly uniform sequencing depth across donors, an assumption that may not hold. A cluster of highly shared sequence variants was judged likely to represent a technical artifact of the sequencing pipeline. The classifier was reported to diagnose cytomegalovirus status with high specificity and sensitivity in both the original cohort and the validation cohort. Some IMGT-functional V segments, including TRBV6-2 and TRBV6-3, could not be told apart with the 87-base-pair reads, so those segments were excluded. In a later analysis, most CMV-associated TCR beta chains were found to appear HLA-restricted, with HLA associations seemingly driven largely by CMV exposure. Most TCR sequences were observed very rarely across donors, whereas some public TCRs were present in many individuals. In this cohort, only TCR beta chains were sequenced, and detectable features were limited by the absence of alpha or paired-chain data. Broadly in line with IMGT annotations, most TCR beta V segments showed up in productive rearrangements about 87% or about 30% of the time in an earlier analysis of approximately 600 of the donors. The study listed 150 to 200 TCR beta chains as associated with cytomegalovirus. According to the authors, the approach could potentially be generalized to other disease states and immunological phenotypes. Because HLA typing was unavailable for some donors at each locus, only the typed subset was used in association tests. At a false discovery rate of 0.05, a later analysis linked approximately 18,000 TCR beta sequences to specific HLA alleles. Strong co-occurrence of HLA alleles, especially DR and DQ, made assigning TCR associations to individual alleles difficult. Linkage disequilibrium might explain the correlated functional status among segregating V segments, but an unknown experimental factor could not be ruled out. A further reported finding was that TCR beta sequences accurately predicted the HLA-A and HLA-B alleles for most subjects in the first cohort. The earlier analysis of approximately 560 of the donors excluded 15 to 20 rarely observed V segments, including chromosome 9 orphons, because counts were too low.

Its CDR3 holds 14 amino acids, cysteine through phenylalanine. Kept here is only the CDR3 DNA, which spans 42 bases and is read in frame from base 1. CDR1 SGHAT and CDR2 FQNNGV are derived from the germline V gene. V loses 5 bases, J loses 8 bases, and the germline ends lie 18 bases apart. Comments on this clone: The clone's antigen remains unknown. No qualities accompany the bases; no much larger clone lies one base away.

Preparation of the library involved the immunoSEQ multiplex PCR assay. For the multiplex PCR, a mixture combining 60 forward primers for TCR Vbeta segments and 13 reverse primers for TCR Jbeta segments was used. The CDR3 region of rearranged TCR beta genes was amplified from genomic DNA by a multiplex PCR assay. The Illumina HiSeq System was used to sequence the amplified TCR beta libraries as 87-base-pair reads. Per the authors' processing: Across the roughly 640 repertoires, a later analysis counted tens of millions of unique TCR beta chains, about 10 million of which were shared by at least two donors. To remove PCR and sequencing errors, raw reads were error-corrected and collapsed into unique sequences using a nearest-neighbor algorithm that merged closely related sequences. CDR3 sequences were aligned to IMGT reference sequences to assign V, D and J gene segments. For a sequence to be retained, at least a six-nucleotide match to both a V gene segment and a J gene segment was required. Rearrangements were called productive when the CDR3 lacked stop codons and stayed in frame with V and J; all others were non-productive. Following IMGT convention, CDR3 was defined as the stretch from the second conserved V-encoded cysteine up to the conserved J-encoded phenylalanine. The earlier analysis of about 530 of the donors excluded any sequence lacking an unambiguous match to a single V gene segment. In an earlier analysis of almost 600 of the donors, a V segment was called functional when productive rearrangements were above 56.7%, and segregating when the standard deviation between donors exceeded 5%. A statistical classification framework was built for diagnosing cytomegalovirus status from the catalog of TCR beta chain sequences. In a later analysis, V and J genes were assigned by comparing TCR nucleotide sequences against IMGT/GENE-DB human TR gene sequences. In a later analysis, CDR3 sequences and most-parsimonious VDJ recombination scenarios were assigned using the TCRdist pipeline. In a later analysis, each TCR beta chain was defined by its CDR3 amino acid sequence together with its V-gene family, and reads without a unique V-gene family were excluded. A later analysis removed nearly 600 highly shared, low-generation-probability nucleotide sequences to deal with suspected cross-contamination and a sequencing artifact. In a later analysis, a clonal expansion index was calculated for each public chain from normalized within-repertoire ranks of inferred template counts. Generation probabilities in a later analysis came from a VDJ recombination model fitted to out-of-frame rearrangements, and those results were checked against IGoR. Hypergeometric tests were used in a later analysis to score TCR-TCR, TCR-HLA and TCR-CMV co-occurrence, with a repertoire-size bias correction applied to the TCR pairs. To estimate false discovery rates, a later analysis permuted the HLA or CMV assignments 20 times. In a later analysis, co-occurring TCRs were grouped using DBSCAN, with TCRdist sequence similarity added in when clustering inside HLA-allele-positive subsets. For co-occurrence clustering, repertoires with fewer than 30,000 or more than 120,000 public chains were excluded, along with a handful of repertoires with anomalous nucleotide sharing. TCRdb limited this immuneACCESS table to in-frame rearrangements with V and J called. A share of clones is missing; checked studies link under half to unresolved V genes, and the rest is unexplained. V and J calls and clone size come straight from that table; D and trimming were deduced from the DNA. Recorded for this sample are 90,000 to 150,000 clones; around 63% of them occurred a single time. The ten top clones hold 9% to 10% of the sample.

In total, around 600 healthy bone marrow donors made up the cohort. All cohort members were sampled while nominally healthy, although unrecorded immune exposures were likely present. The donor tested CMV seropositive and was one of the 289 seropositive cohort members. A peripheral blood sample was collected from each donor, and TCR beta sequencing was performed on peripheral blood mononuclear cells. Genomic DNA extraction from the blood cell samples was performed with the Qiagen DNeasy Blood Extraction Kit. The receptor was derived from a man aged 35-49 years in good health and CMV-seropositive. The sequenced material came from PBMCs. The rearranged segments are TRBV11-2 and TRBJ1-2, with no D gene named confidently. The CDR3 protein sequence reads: CASSPWEVGYGYTF. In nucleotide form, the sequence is TGTGCCAGCAGCCCTTGGGAGGTCGGCTACGGCTACACCTTC.